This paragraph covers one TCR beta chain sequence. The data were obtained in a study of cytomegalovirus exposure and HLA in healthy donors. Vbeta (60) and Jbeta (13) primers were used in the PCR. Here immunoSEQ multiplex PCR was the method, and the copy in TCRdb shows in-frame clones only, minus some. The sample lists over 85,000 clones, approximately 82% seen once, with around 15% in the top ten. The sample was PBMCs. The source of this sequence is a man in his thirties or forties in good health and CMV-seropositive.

CDR3: CASSYTDRGLAGYTF. The CDR3 bases are TGTGCCAGCAGTTACACCGACAGGGGGCTCGCTGGCTACACCTTC. The genes are TRBV6-5 and TRBJ1-2, with TRBD1 matching 10 bases. CDR1 MNHEY and CDR2 SVGAGI come from the germline V gene. This CDR3 is built from 15 residues. Trimming took 2 bases from V and 7 from J; bases not matched to a gene: 7.